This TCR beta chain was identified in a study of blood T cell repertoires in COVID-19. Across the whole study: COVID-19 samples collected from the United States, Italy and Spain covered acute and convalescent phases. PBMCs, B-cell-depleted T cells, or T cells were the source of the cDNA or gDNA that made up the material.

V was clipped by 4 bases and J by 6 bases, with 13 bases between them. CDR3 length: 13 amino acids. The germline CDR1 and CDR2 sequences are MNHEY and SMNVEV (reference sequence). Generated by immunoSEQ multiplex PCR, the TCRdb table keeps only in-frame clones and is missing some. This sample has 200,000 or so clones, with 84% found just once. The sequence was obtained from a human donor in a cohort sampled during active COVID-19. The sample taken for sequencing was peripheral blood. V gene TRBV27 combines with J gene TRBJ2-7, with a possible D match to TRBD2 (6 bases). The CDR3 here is CASSWREMAEQYF. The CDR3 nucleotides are TGTGCCAGCAGTTGGAGGGAGATGGCCGAGCAGTACTTC.